These 31 T cell receptor beta chains were all obtained from the same sample, sequenced in a study of T-cell reconstitution after alpha-beta-depleted transplantation in children. Library preparation (for TCRbeta) was performed with unique molecular identifiers. TCRdb re-called the PCR reads through MiXCR, storing one row per CDR3 protein. The data show approximately 420,000 distinct CDR3 sequences, approximately 10% seen once. Sequenced material: PBMCs from the stem cell graft donor, taken from the stem cell graft. The receptors originated from a human donor who donated a stem cell graft to a child with acute myeloid leukemia.

In DNA form, the CDR3 reads TGTGCCAGCAGCTCCAACAGGGTTTTGGATGAGCAGTTCTTC. It encodes CASSSNRVLDEQFF. The chain recombines TRBV7-6 with TRBJ2-1, with D maybe TRBD1 (6 bases). Germline V gene lookup returns CDR1 SGHVS and CDR2 FNYEAQ. The CDR3 spans 14 residues. The V and J ends lost 4 bases and 8 bases respectively, with 15 bases between them.

This clonotype was observed at least ten times. The chain is built from TRBV29-1 and TRBJ2-5, with a weak D call TRBD1 (6 bases). CDR1 is SQVTM, CDR2 ANQGSEA, per germline. V dropped 6 bases and J dropped 5 bases, with 10 bases sitting between them. The CDR3 covers 11 residues. This CDR3 is CSVQGIETQYF. The CDR3 DNA sequence: TGCAGCGTCCAGGGGATCGAGACCCAGTACTTC.

This clonotype was counted a few times. The genes are TRBV27 and TRBJ2-7; 9 nucleotides match TRBD2. V was clipped by 6 bases and J by 0 bases; unmatched bases: 6. The CDR3 is 15 amino acids. Germline CDR1 reads MNHEY; CDR2 reads SMNVEV (reference sequence). The CDR3: CASRPDSGSSYEQYF. In nucleotides, the CDR3 is TGTGCCAGCAGACCCGATAGCGGGAGCTCCTACGAGCAGTACTTC.

V gene TRBV6-1 combines with J gene TRBJ2-1; the D is unclear. CDR3 length: 13 amino acids. Trimming removed 4 bases from V and 7 bases from J, with 11 bases in between. Germline CDR1 and CDR2: MNHNS and SASEGT. The CDR3 DNA reads TGTGCCAGCAGTGCGGGCTCGTGGAATGAGCAGTTCTTC. This sequence encodes CASSAGSWNEQFF.

This chain uses TRBV20-1 with TRBJ1-5; no reliable D call. Trimming cost V 5 bases and J 5 bases, with 10 bases left between them. The CDR3 has 12 residues. Per the germline V gene, CDR1 is DFQATT and CDR2 is SNEGSKA (reference sequence). CDR3 sequence reads: CSAGVGDQPQHF. CDR3 bases: TGCAGTGCTGGAGTCGGGGATCAGCCCCAGCATTTT.

This chain links TRBV29-1 with TRBJ2-6; 7 bases match TRBD2. From germline, CDR1 is SQVTM and CDR2 ANQGSEA. The CDR3 runs 15 residues. J gave up 0 bases and V 4 bases, and 3 bases lay outside the gene matches. The CDR3: CSVVGGGSGANVLTF. The CDR3 DNA follows: TGCAGCGTTGTGGGCGGGGGCTCTGGGGCCAACGTCCTGACTTTC.

This sequence joins TRBV4-1 and TRBJ2-7; 8 bases fit TRBD1. The J segment lost 0 bases and the V segment lost 3 bases, leaving 4 bases of the junction unmatched. This CDR3 is built from 15 residues. Germline V gene data show CDR1 as MGHRA and CDR2 as YSYEKL. The DNA for the CDR3 is TGCGCCAGCAGCCAGAGACAGGGGTCCTCCTACGAGCAGTACTTC. It encodes CASSQRQGSSYEQYF.

This clonotype was seen more than once but under ten times. This sequence joins TRBV20-1 and TRBJ1-2; D uncertain. This CDR3 region has 12 residues. The germline V gene has CDR1 DFQATT and CDR2 SNEGSKA (reference sequence). Trimming shortened V by 6 bases and J by 3 bases, and 11 bases separated the two germline ends. CDR3 nucleotide sequence: TGCAGTGCCACAAGGACGGACTATGGCTACACCTTC. Translating gives CSATRTDYGYTF.

This clonotype was observed many times. The chain is built from TRBV6-2 or TRBV6-3 and TRBJ2-1, with 8 bases that match TRBD1. Germline V gene data show CDR1 as MNHEY and CDR2 as SVGEGT. V gave up 4 bases and J gave up 8 bases; unmatched junction bases: 10. This CDR3 spans 15 amino acids. CDR3 DNA: TGTGCCAGCAGTTCCACCGGACAGGGCATGCATGAGCAGTTCTTC. It codes for CASSSTGQGMHEQFF.

This chain connects TRBV30 to TRBJ1-1; tentative D call: TRBD1 (5 bases). With 0 bases removed from V and 2 bases from J, the gap between germline ends came to 16 bases. CDR3 length: 16 residues. Germline assignment: CDR1 GTSNPN and CDR2 SVGIG (reference sequence). CDR3 nucleotides: TGTGCCTGGAGTGTACCCTTGGGGGGGAGTAACACTGAAGCTTTCTTT. This codes for CAWSVPLGGSNTEAFF.

The J gene is TRBJ1-3, the V gene TRBV5-1, with 7 positions matching TRBD1. The V gene's germline CDR1 is SGHRS and CDR2 YFSETQ. The CDR3 consists of 16 residues. Trimming took 3 bases from V and 3 from J; bases not matched to a gene: 9. The CDR3 region is CASSYSGGGRGNTIYF. The CDR3 DNA sequence: TGCGCCAGCAGCTACTCGGGAGGGGGCCGTGGAAACACCATATATTTT.

The CDR3 DNA reads as TGCGCCAGCAGCCAACGGACAGAGGGCGGGGAGCTGTTTTTT. Its protein is CASSQRTEGGELFF. V gene TRBV4-3 combines with J gene TRBJ2-2; maybe TRBD1 (6 bases). The V end was cut by 2 bases, the J end by 7 bases, with 11 bases between. The V gene's germline CDR1 is LGHNA and CDR2 YSLEER. The CDR3 runs 14 residues.

The J gene is TRBJ1-2, the V gene TRBV7-9, with a possible D match to TRBD1 (6 bases). The CDR3 consists of 15 residues. CDR1 and CDR2 from the germline V gene are SEHNR and FQNEAQ (reference sequence). V lost 1 base and J 3 bases, leaving 12 bases between the germline ends. The CDR3 coding sequence is TGTGCCAGCAGCTTAGAAATAGACAGGCACTATGGCTACACCTTC. Protein sequence: CASSLEIDRHYGYTF.

This clonotype was seen only a few times. The V and J genes are TRBV7-9 and TRBJ2-1, with 7 bases that match TRBD1. Germline V gene sequence: CDR1 SEHNR, CDR2 FQNEAQ (reference sequence). The CDR3 length is 15 residues. With V trimmed by 3 bases and J by 2 bases, 4 bases remained unmatched. As DNA, the CDR3 is TGTGCCAGCAGCTTGGGACAGCCCACCTACAATGAGCAGTTCTTC. It translates to CASSLGQPTYNEQFF.

The rearrangement links TRBV18 to TRBJ2-1; D gene uncertain. Germline assignment: CDR1 KGHSH and CDR2 LQKENI. The CDR3 is made up of 13 amino acids. Trimming shortened V by 6 bases and J by 9 bases, and 15 bases separated the two germline ends. This CDR3 is CASSTVQSGEQFF. The DNA of the CDR3 is TGTGCCAGCTCGACGGTCCAGTCGGGTGAGCAGTTCTTC.

This chain links TRBV18 with TRBJ2-1; no reliable D call. The V and J ends lost 0 bases and 0 bases respectively, with 6 bases between them. The CDR3 consists of 15 residues. CDR1 and CDR2 (germline): KGHSH, LQKENI. The CDR3 loop is CASSPPNSSYNEQFF. The CDR3, as DNA: TGTGCCAGCTCACCACCGAACAGCTCCTACAATGAGCAGTTCTTC.

This clonotype was observed at least ten times. The gene calls are TRBV7-6 and TRBJ2-7; no clear D gene. Germline CDR1 reads SGHVS; CDR2 reads FNYEAQ. Trimming removed 5 bases at V and 3 bases at J, with 8 bases between. CDR3 size: 12 residues. CDR3 in amino acids: CASSDDIYEQYF. The CDR3 DNA reads TGTGCCAGCAGCGACGACATCTACGAGCAGTACTTC.

There are a few counts of this clonotype. The rearrangement links TRBV4-2 to TRBJ2-6; 8 bases match TRBD2. Trimming at V came to 0 bases and at J to 4 bases, leaving 23 bases not matched to a gene. The germline V gene encodes CDR1 LGHNA and CDR2 YNFKEQ. The CDR3 runs to 23 residues. CDR3 DNA sequence: TGTGCCAGCAGCCAAGAGGGTACTTCGGGGGGGCACTCCCTCCGGGCAGGGGCCAACGTCCTGACTTTC. This gives the protein CASSQEGTSGGHSLRAGANVLTF.

V gene TRBV30 combines with J gene TRBJ2-1, with D unclear. The CDR3 sequence is 12 residues long. Trimming took off 3 bases at V and 4 bases at J, with 7 bases between the two ends. Germline V gives CDR1 GTSNPN, CDR2 SVGIG (reference sequence). The CDR3 reads CAWSTLYNEQFF. CDR3 DNA: TGTGCCTGGAGCACGTTATACAATGAGCAGTTCTTC.

This clonotype was recorded a few times. The rearrangement uses TRBV28 and TRBJ1-2; the D is unclear. Germline V gives CDR1 MDHEN, CDR2 SYDVKM. The ends were cut back, 2 bases at V and 8 bases at J, with 18 bases in the middle. The CDR3 runs 15 residues. The chain's CDR3 is CASSLIGVPQRGYTF. The CDR3, as DNA: TGTGCCAGCAGTTTAATCGGGGTTCCCCAAAGAGGCTACACCTTC.

The gene calls are TRBV25-1 and TRBJ2-7, with D possibly being TRBD2 (5 bases). CDR1 is MGHDK and CDR2 is SYGVNS in the germline V gene. V dropped 4 bases and J dropped 6 bases, with 16 bases sitting between them. The CDR3 totals 14 residues. The CDR3 bases are TGTGCCAGCAGTGCTTCTAGCTGGGTTCTCGAGCAGTACTTC. Protein: CASSASSWVLEQYF.

This clonotype occurred a few times. This chain uses TRBV3-1 with TRBJ2-7, with 8 bases lining up with TRBD1. V shed 2 bases, J shed 4 bases, and the junction held 7 bases outside the gene matches. CDR3 size: 15 residues. The germline V gene has CDR1 LGHDT and CDR2 YNNKEL (reference sequence). The CDR3 reads CASSQRTGNLYEQYF. CDR3 sequence (DNA): TGTGCCAGCAGCCAAAGGACAGGGAATCTGTACGAGCAGTACTTC.

This clonotype was detected only a few times. CDR3 sequence: CASSVGQRTDTQYF. The CDR3, as DNA: TGTGCCAGCAGCGTAGGACAGCGCACAGATACGCAGTATTTT. The rearrangement links TRBV9 to TRBJ2-3, with D possibly matching TRBD1 (5 bases). CDR3 length: 14 amino acids. Germline CDR1 and CDR2: SGDLS and YYNGEE. V dropped 0 bases and J dropped 1 base, with 6 bases sitting between them.

This clonotype was observed a handful of times. V and J are TRBV20-1 and TRBJ2-2; tentatively, D is TRBD1 (5 bases). CDR3 size: 19 residues. Germline assignment: CDR1 DFQATT and CDR2 SNEGSKA (reference sequence). V was shortened by 1 base and J by 5 bases, with 26 bases between the two germline ends. CDR3 amino acids: CSARVGDITGQEWTGELFF. The CDR3 bases are TGCAGTGCTAGAGTTGGAGACATAACAGGACAAGAGTGGACCGGGGAGCTGTTTTTT.

This chain uses TRBV18 with TRBJ2-3, with D tentatively TRBD2 (5 bases). Germline CDR1 KGHSH, CDR2 LQKENI. Trimming shortened V by 2 bases and J by 4 bases, and 10 bases separated the two germline ends. The CDR3 runs to 14 residues. The CDR3 is CASSPGWRADTQYF. In nucleotides, the CDR3 is TGTGCCAGCTCACCAGGGTGGCGGGCAGATACGCAGTATTTT.

This clonotype was detected only a few times. A clone one base away is much larger, so this may be a read error. The J gene is TRBJ2-6, the V gene TRBV13; TRBD1 might be the D (6 bases). The CDR3 length is 15 residues. CDR1 is PRHDT, CDR2 FYEKMQ, per germline (reference sequence). For the CDR3, the DNA is TGTGCCAGCAGCTCAACAGGGTCTGGGGCCAACGGCCTGACTTTC. Its protein is CASSSTGSGANGLTF.

This clonotype was observed a handful of times. The chain carries TRBV5-4 and TRBJ2-1; a possible D gene is TRBD2 (6 bases). The V gene's germline CDR1 is SGHNT and CDR2 YYREEE (reference sequence). The CDR3 is 14 amino acids. Trimming pared 0 bases from V and 5 bases from J, leaving 9 bases between. In nucleotides, the CDR3 is TGTGCCAGCAGCTTGGAGGGACTCAACAATGAGCAGTTCTTC. This sequence encodes CASSLEGLNNEQFF.

In this sample, this clonotype turned up a few times. This rearrangement joins TRBV5-1 to TRBJ2-2; TRBD2 matches at 11 bases. V gave up 3 bases and J gave up 7 bases; unmatched junction bases: 5. Looked up from germline, CDR1 is SGHRS and CDR2 is YFSETQ. The CDR3 loop spans 15 amino acids. CDR3 sequence: CASSSPGTSGGELFF. The CDR3 DNA follows: TGCGCCAGCAGCTCACCCGGGACTAGCGGCGGGGAGCTGTTTTTT. Full variable domain (rest looked up from reference TRBV5-1 and TRBJ2-2): KAGVTQTPRYLIKTRGQQVTLSCSPISGHRSVSWYQQTPGQGLQFLFEYFSETQRNKGNFPGRFSGRQFSNSRSEMNVSTLELGDSALYLCASSSPGTSGGELFFGEGSRLTVL.

The sample holds many counts of this clonotype. This sequence joins TRBV24-1 and TRBJ2-1; 7 positions match TRBD1. From germline, CDR1 is KGHDR and CDR2 SFDVKD. V lost 5 bases to trimming and J lost 6 bases; unmatched junction nucleotides: 12. The CDR3 runs 16 residues. For the CDR3, the DNA is TGTGCCACCAGTGCCCAGGGACAGTCAAGTCGCAATGAGCAGTTCTTC. It encodes CATSAQGQSSRNEQFF.

This clonotype has more than one count but fewer than ten. This chain joins TRBV6-2 or TRBV6-3 and TRBJ1-2; D not certain. Trimming took 6 bases from V and 7 from J, leaving 9 bases between them. This CDR3 is built from 11 residues. Germline V lookup: CDR1 MNHEY, CDR2 SVGEGT. The CDR3 nucleotides are TGTGCCAGCAGCTCCGGGTCTGGCTACACCTTC. Its translation is CASSSGSGYTF.

This clonotype was seen ten or more times. The chain uses TRBV11-3 and TRBJ2-1, with TRBD1 as a possible D gene (5 bases). V gave up 3 bases and J gave up 4 bases, with 7 bases separating them. The CDR3 runs to 13 residues. The germline CDR1 and CDR2 sequences are SGHNT and YENEEA. DNA for the CDR3: TGTGCCAGCAGCTTGGGGCTTTACAATGAGCAGTTCTTC. Translated: CASSLGLYNEQFF.